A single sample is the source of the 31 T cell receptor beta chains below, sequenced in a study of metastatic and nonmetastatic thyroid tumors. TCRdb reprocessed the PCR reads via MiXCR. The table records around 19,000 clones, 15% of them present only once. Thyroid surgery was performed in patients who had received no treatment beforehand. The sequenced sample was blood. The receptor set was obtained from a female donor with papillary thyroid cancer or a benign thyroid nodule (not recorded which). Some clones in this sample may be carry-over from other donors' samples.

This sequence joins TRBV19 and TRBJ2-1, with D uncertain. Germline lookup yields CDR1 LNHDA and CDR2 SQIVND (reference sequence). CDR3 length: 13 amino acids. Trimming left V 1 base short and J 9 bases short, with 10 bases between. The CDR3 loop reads CASSIGYNGEQFF. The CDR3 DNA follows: TGTGCCAGTAGTATAGGGTATAATGGTGAGCAGTTCTTC.

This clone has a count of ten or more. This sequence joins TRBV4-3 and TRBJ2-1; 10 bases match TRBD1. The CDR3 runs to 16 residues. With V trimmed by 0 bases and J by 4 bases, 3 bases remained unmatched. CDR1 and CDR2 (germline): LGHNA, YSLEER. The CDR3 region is CASSQDGQGGYNEQFF. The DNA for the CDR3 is TGCGCCAGCAGCCAAGATGGACAGGGGGGGTACAATGAGCAGTTCTTC.

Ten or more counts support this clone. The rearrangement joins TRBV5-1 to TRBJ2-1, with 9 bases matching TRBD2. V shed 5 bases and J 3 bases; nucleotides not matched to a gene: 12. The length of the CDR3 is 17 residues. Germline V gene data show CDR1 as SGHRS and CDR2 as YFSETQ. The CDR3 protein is CASRGGASGIFYNEQFF. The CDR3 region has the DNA TGCGCCAGCAGAGGGGGGGCTAGCGGGATTTTCTACAATGAGCAGTTCTTC.

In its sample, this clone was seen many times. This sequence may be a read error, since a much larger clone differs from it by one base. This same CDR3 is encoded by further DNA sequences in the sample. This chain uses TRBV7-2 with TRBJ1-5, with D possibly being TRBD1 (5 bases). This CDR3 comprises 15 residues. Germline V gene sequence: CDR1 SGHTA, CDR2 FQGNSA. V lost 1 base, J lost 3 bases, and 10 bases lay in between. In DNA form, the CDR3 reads TGTGCCAGCAGCTTAGGTCCGGGGGACAATCAGCCCCAGCATTTT. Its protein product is CASSLGPGDNQPQHF.

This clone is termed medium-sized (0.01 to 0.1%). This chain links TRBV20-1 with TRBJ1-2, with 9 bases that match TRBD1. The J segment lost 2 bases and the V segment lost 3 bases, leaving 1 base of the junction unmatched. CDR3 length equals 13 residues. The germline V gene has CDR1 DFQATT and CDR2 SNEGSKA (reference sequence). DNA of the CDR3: TGCAGTGCTAGGACAGGGGGGAACTATGGCTACACCTTC. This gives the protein CSARTGGNYGYTF.

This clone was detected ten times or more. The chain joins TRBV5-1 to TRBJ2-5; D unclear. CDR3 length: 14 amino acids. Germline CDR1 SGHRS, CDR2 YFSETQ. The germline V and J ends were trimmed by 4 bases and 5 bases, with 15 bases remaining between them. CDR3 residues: CASSPGRYRETQYF. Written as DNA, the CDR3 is TGCGCCAGCAGCCCTGGTCGATATAGGGAGACCCAGTACTTC.

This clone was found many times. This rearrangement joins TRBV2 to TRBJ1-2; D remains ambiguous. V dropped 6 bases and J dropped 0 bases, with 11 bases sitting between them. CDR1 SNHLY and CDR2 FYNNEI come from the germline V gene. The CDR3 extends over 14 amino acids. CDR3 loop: CASRATPSNYGYTF. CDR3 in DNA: TGTGCCAGCAGAGCGACACCCTCTAACTATGGCTACACCTTC.

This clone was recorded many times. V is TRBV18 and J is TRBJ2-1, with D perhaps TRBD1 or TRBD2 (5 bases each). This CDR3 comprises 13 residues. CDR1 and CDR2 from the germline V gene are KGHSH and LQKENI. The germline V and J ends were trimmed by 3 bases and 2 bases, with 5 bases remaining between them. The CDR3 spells CASSPGAYNEQFF. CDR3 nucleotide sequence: TGTGCCAGCTCACCGGGGGCCTACAATGAGCAGTTCTTC.

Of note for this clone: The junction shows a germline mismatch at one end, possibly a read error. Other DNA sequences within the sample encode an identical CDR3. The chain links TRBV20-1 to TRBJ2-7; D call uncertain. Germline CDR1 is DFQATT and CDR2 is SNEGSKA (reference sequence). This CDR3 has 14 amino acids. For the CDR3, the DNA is TGTAGTGCTAGGGTCACGCCGTACTCCTACGAGCAGTACTTC. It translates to CSARVTPYSYEQYF.

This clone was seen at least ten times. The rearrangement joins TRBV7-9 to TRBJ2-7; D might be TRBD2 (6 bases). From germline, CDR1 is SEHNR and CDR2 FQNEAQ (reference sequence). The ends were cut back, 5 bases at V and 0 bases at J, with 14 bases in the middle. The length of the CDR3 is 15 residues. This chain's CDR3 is CASSLAGLSSYEQYF. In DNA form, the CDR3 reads TGTGCCAGCAGCCTGGCGGGGCTAAGCTCCTACGAGCAGTACTTC.

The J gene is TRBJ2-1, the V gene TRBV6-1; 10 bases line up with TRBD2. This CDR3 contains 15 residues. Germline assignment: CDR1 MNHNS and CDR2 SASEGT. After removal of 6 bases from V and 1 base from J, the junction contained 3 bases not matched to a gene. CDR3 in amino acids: CASRLGLASYNEQFF. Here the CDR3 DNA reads TGTGCCAGCAGGTTGGGACTAGCGTCCTACAATGAGCAGTTCTTC.

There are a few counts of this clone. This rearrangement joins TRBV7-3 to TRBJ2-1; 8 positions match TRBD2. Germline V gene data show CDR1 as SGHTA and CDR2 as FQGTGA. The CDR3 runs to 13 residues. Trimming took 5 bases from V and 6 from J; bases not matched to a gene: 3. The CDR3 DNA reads TGTGCCAGCAGCACCCTAGCGGGCAATGAGCAGTTCTTC. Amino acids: CASSTLAGNEQFF.

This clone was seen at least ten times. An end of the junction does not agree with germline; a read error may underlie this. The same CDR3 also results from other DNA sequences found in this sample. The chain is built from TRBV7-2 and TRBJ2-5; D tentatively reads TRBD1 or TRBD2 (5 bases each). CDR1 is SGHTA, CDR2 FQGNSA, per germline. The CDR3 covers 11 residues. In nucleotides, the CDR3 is TGTGCCAGCAGCGAGGGGCAGACCCAGTATTTC. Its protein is CASSEGQTQYF.

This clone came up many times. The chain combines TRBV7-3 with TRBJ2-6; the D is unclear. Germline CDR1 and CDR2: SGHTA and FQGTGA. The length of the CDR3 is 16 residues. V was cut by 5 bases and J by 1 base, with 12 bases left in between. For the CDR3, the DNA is TGTGCCAGCAGCCCCGCCCCAGTATCTGGGGCCAACGTCCTGACTTTC. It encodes CASSPAPVSGANVLTF.

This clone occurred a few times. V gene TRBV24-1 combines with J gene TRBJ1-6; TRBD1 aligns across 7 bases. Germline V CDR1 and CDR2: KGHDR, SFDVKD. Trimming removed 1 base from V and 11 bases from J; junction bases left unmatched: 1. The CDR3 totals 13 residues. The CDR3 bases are TGTGCCACCAGTGATTTAGGGGGCCCACCCCTCCACTTT. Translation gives CATSDLGGPPLHF.

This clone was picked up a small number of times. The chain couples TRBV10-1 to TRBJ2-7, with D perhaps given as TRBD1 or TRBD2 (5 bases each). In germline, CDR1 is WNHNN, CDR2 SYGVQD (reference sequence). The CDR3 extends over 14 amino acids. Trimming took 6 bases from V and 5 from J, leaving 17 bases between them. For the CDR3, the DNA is TGCGCCAGCAGGCCGGGGCTAGTGGGCAACGAGCAGTACTTC. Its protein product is CASRPGLVGNEQYF.

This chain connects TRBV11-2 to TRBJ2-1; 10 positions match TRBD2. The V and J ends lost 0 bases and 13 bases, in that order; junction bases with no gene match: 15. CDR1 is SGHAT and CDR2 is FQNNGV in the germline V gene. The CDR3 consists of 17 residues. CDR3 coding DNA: TGTGCCAGCAGCTTAGATAGGCTAGCGGGAGTTGAGAATTATCAGTTCTTC. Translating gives CASSLDRLAGVENYQFF.

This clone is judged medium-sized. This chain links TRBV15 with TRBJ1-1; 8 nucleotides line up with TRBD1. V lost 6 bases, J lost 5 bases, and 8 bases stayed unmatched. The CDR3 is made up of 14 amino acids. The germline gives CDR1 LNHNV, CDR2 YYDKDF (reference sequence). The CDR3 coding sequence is TGTGCCACCAGAGCTGACAGGGGAGTAACTGAAGCTTTCTTT. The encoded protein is CATRADRGVTEAFF.

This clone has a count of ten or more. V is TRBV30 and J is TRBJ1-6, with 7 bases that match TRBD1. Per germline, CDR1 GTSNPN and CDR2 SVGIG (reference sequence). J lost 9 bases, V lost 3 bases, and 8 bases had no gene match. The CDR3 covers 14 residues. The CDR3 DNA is TGTGCCTGGAGCCCCAGGGGGGGGGGTTCACCCCTCCACTTT. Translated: CAWSPRGGGSPLHF.

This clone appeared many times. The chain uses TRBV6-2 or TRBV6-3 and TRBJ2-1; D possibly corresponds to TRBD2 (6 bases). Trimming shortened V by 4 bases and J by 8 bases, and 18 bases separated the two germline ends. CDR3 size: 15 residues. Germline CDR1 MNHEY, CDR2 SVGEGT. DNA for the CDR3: TGTGCCAGCAGTTTCCCGGGAGAACCCCACTATGAGCAGTTCTTC. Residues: CASSFPGEPHYEQFF.

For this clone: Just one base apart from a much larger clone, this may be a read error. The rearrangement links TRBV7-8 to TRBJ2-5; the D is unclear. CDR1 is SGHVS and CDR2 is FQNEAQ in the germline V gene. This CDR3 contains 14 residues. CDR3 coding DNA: TGTGCCAGCAGCTTAGGTGGTCAGATAGAGGCCCAGTACTTC. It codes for CASSLGGQIEAQYF.

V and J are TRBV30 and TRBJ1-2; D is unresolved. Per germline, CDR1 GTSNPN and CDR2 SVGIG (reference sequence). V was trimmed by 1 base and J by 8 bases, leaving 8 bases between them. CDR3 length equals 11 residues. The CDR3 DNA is TGTGCCTGGAGTGGGGGTTACGGCTACACCTTC. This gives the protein CAWSGGYGYTF.

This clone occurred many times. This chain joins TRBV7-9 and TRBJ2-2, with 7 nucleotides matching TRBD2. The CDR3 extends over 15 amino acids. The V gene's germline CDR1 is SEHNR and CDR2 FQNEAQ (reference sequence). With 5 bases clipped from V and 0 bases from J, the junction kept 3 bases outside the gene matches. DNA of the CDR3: TGTGCCAGCAGCCTCGGACTAGCGAACACCGGGGAGCTGTTTTTT. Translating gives CASSLGLANTGELFF.

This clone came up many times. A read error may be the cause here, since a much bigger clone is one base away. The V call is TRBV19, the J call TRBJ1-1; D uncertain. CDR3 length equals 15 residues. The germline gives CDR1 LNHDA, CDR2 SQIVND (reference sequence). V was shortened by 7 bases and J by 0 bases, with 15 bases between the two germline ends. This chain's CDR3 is CASMRSGVMNTEAFF. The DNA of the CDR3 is TGTGCCAGTATGAGGTCAGGAGTCATGAACACTGAAGCTTTCTTT.

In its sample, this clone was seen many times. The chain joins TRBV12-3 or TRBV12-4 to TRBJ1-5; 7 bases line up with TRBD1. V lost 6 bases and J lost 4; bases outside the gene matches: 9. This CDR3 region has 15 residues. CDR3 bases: TGTGCCAGCAGCTCAGGGGGGGGGAATAATCAGCCCCAGCATTTT. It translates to CASSSGGGNNQPQHF.

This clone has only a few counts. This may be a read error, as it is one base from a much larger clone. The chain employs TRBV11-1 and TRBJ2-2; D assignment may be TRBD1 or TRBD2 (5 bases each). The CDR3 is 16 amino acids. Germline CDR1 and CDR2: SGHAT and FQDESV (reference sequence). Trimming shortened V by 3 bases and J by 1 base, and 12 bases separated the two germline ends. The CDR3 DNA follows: TGTGCCAGCAGCTTTTGGGGGAGCCGGAACACCGGGGAGCTGTTTTTT. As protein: CASSFWGSRNTGELFF.

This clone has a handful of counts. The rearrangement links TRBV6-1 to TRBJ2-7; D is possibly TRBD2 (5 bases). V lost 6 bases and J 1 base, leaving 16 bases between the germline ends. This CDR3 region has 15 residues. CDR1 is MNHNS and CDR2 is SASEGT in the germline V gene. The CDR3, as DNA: TGTGCCAGCAGCGAAAGGTGGCTAGCTTCCTACGAGCAGTACTTC. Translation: CASSERWLASYEQYF.

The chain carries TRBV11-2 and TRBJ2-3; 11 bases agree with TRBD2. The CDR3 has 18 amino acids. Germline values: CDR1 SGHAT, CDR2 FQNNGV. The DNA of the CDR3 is TGTTCCATCAGCCCCCCAGTCGGGGTAGCGGGAGGGGCGGATACGCAGTATTTT. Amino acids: CSISPPVGVAGGADTQYF. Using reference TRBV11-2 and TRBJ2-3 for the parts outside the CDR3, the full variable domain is EAGVAQSPRYKIIEKRQSVAFWCNPISGHATLYWYQQILGQGPKLLIQFQNNGVVDDSQLPKDRFSAERLKGVDSTLKIQPAKLEDSAVYLCSISPPVGVAGGADTQYFGPGTRLTVL.

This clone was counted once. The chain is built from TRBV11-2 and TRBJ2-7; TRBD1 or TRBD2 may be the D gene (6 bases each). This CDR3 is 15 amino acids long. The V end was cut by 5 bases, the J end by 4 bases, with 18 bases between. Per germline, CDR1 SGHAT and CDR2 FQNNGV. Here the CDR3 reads CASSARGGSIYEQYF. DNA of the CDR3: TGTGCCAGCAGCGCCAGGGGAGGTTCGATTTACGAGCAGTACTTC.

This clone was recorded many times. CDR3 residues: CASSLHRAGQRNEQFF. The DNA of the CDR3 is TGTGCCAGCAGTTTACACCGAGCGGGCCAACGGAATGAGCAGTTCTTC. The chain uses TRBV28 and TRBJ2-1, with D maybe TRBD2 (6 bases). CDR1 is MDHEN, CDR2 SYDVKM, per germline. Trimming shortened V by 2 bases and J by 7 bases, and 18 bases separated the two germline ends. The CDR3 runs to 16 residues.

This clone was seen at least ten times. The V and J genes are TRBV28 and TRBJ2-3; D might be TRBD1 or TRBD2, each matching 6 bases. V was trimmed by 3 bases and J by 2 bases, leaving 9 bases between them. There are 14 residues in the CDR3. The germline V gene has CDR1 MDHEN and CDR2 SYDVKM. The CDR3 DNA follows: TGTGCCAGCAGTTTGAGGGGGGACACAGATACGCAGTATTTT. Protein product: CASSLRGDTDTQYF. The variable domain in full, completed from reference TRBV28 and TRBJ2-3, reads DVKVTQSSRYLVKRTGEKVFLECVQDMDHENMFWYRQDPGLGLRLIYFSYDVKMKEKGDIPEGYSVSREKKERFSLILESASTNQTSMYLCASSLRGDTDTQYFGPGTRLTVL.